The 10 T cell receptor beta chains reported below all come from one sample, sequenced in a study of shared clonotypes between healthy human individuals. Assay: immunoSEQ multiplex PCR; the TCRdb copy retains only in-frame clones and omits some. The profile shows hundreds of thousands of clones, around 73% of them singletons. Sequences were obtained from memory CD4+ T cells sorted from blood. Subset noted: CD45RA-negative fraction. The receptor set was obtained from a woman between 25 and 40 years old in good health.

The chain joins TRBV6-6 to TRBJ1-3; D remains unclear. V lost 1 base and J 1 base, leaving 5 bases between the germline ends. CDR3 size: 14 residues. In germline, CDR1 is MNHNY, CDR2 SVGAGI (reference sequence). CDR3 amino acids: CASSYYESGNTIYF. The CDR3 nucleotides are TGTGCCAGCAGTTACTACGAATCTGGAAACACCATATATTTT.

The chain couples TRBV29-1 to TRBJ1-1, with D possibly TRBD1 on 6 matching bases. V gave up 3 bases and J gave up 4 bases, with 12 bases separating them. The length of the CDR3 is 13 residues. In germline, CDR1 is SQVTM, CDR2 ANQGSEA. This CDR3 reads CSVDSAGVTEAFF. The CDR3 coding sequence is TGCAGCGTTGATTCCGCAGGGGTCACTGAAGCTTTCTTT. Drawing the rest from reference TRBV29-1 and TRBJ1-1, the complete variable domain is SAVISQKPSRDICQRGTSLTIQCQVDSQVTMMFWYRQQPGQSLTLIATANQGSEATYESGFVIDKFPISRPNLTFSTLTVSNMSPEDSSIYLCSVDSAGVTEAFFGQGTRLTVV.

This clone was seen only a few times. This chain joins TRBV2 and TRBJ1-1, with TRBD1 as a possible D gene (5 bases). V dropped 5 bases and J dropped 0 bases, with 16 bases sitting between them. The CDR3 is 16 amino acids. Per germline, CDR1 SNHLY and CDR2 FYNNEI. The CDR3 here is CASSLGQGRMNTEAFF. The CDR3 DNA follows: TGTGCCAGCAGTTTAGGACAAGGGAGGATGAACACTGAAGCTTTCTTT.

The chain employs TRBV4-1 and TRBJ1-1; D ambiguous. V was cut by 1 base and J by 5 bases, with 17 bases left in between. Germline CDR1 MGHRA, CDR2 YSYEKL. This CDR3 spans 16 amino acids. CDR3 loop: CASSQGLFQLRTEAFF. The CDR3 DNA reads as TGCGCCAGCAGCCAAGGGTTGTTCCAGTTGAGAACTGAAGCTTTCTTT.

This clone was seen just once. J is TRBJ2-7 and V is TRBV7-2, with 8 bases identical to TRBD1. Per germline, CDR1 SGHTA and CDR2 FQGNSA. V lost 4 bases to trimming and J lost 2 bases; unmatched junction nucleotides: 4. The CDR3 length is 14 residues. The chain's CDR3 is CASSSQGGPYEQYF. In DNA, the CDR3 is TGTGCCAGCAGCTCACAGGGGGGCCCCTACGAGCAGTACTTC.

This clone was picked up one time. This chain joins TRBV5-1 and TRBJ1-4, with TRBD1 as a possible D gene (6 bases). The V end was cut by 4 bases, the J end by 0 bases, with 13 bases between. The CDR3 contains 16 residues. CDR1 is SGHRS and CDR2 is YFSETQ in the germline V gene. CDR3 amino acids: CASSQTTGATNEKLFF. The CDR3 nucleotides read TGCGCCAGCAGCCAAACGACAGGAGCAACTAATGAAAAACTGTTTTTT.

This clone was counted once. Other DNA sequences in this specimen translate into the identical CDR3. This sequence joins TRBV5-4 and TRBJ2-1; D gene ambiguous. The CDR3 consists of 15 residues. Trimming took off 0 bases at V and 0 bases at J, with 7 bases between the two ends. The germline V gene encodes CDR1 SGHNT and CDR2 YYREEE (reference sequence). In DNA, the CDR3 is TGTGCCAGCAGCTTGGGAGGTAGCTCCTACAATGAGCAGTTCTTC. It encodes CASSLGGSSYNEQFF.

This clone was counted only a few times. The V and J genes are TRBV19 and TRBJ2-2, with 9 bases lining up with TRBD2. CDR3 length equals 15 residues. J was trimmed by 4 bases and V by 3 bases; bases with no gene match: 3. Germline CDR1 LNHDA, CDR2 SQIVND (reference sequence). CDR3: CASSISGSGTGELFF. CDR3 in DNA: TGTGCCAGTAGTATTAGCGGGAGCGGCACCGGGGAGCTGTTTTTT.

A single count supports this clone. This chain links TRBV13 with TRBJ2-7, with D perhaps matching TRBD1 (5 bases). V was shortened by 5 bases and J by 5 bases, with 16 bases between the two germline ends. This CDR3 has 14 residues. Germline-derived CDR1 and CDR2 are PRHDT and FYEKMQ (reference sequence). The CDR3 here is CASSPYPDNHEQYF. CDR3 nucleotide sequence: TGTGCCAGCAGCCCCTACCCGGACAACCACGAGCAGTACTTC.

The chain recombines TRBV25-1 with TRBJ2-1, with D perhaps assigned TRBD1 or TRBD2 (5 bases each). CDR1 and CDR2 (germline): MGHDK, SYGVNS. V was clipped by 2 bases and J by 0 bases, with 14 bases between them. The CDR3 runs 17 residues. The DNA of the CDR3 is TGTGCCAGCAGTGAACAAGGGACCACAAGCTCCTACAATGAGCAGTTCTTC. Translated, it gives CASSEQGTTSSYNEQFF. The entire variable domain, with the rest obtained from reference TRBV25-1 and TRBJ2-1, is as follows: EADIYQTPRYLVIGTGKKITLECSQTMGHDKMYWYQQDPGMELHLIHYSYGVNSTEKGDLSSESTVSRIRTEHFPLTLESARPSHTSQYLCASSEQGTTSSYNEQFFGPGTRLTVL.